This TCR beta chain is drawn from a study of regulatory T cells in long-lasting Graves disease (dated by TCRdb to the early 2020s). Looking at the study overall: Newly diagnosed Graves' disease patients had taken antithyroid drugs for less than 3 months. Peripheral blood TCR sequencing and RNA sequencing compared persistent Graves' disease patients with newly diagnosed Graves' disease patients. The study was conducted in China and was registered as a clinical trial. A total of around 35 samples underwent TCR sequencing, from roughly 13 patients with persistent Graves' disease and 20 or so patients with newly diagnosed Graves' disease.

The germline V gene (reference sequence) yields SGHNT for CDR1 and YYREEE for CDR2. Including cysteine and phenylalanine, the CDR3 has 12 amino acids. The CDR3 DNA has 36 bases and is translated from base 1. V is shortened by 6 bases, J by 10 bases, and the region joining them spans 14 bases. Receptor amplification or capture employed multiplex PCR. Reads for this sample came from an Illumina HiSeq 4000. TCR beta libraries were built with iRepertoire HTBI primers and Arm-PCR amplification of CDR3 regions. Before sequencing, the PCR products underwent gel purification. In the authors' own workflow: Gene usage analysis of CDR3 amino acid clonotypes used the approximately 56 TRBV and fewer than 15 TRBJ segments found across samples. COPE and FqMerger were used to merge filtered high-quality paired reads into contigs. BLAST was used to align contigs to the IMGT TRBV, TRBD and TRBJ reference genes, and CDR3 was defined following IMGT. Clonotypes above 0.1% frequency were classified as highly expanded clones. Shannon entropy served as the measure of repertoire diversity, while the Gini coefficient captured V-J evenness. Clonotypes shared by more than one individual were considered public. TCRdb trimmed public reads at Q25 via fastp, called clones via MiXCR and kept in-frame beta chains. When rows share a CDR3 protein, they turn into one entry using the most common DNA and genes. The V and J calls follow TCRdb's processing rather than the paper's. Here the sample has 500,000 or so distinct CDR3 sequences; 16% occur a single time. Of the sample, approximately 12% falls within the top ten clones.

The study at large found these results: Only peripheral blood was studied, because thyroid tissue, the primary lesion, was inaccessible. TRBV28, TRBJ1-2 and TRBJ2-5 were preferentially used in persistent disease, while TRBV20-1 and TRBJ2-1 were favored in newly diagnosed disease. Only the TCR beta chain was sequenced and analyzed. A larger number of public clonotypes was shared among persistent patients (approximately 3,000) than among newly diagnosed patients (about 990). Compared with newly diagnosed patients, persistent Graves' disease patients had lower TCR Shannon entropy and fewer highly expanded clones, which suggests clonal expansion. The authors noted that the small sample size was a limitation that may lower accuracy.

The sample's time point label is to be understood as: newly diagnosed GD, antithyroid drugs for less than 3 months. For both TCR sequencing and RNA sequencing, RNA was extracted from PBMCs using TRIzol. Graves' disease was diagnosed according to American Thyroid Association guidelines. Recruitment of patients was carried out at an endocrinology department in Xi'an, China. From each patient, approximately 9.9 milliliters of peripheral blood was collected into an EDTA anticoagulant tube. Ficoll Paque Plus density gradient separation was used to isolate PBMCs, and no additional T cell sorting was done. An Agilent 2100 Bioanalyzer and agarose gel were used to assess RNA quality, and a NanoDrop 2000 was used to measure RNA concentration. Points on this clonotype: Its antigen is not yet known. No base quality values were provided; no much bigger clone lies one nucleotide off.

These data were also reused for a study on T cells in Graves' hyperthyroidism and ophthalmopathy. As described in the second report: Stable Graves' hyperthyroidism was defined as the absence of progression to ophthalmopathy over 18 months of follow-up. Hyperthyroidism patients were aged 18 to 65 years and newly diagnosed, with disease duration of less than 2 months. Patients with uncontrolled infections, other autoimmune diseases, pregnancy or lactation were excluded. Clinical symptoms, serum thyroxine and TRAb, thyroid ultrasound, and orbital computed tomography formed the basis for the diagnoses. The first round of RT-PCR for the TCR CDR3 was performed with the HTBI primer set and the Qiagen OneStep RT-PCR kit. Blood samples also contained most of the expanded thyroid clonotypes (frequency above 0.001), which suggests that blood repertoires may reflect thyroid immune responses. A model built on a 13 V-J signature distinguished ophthalmopathy from stable hyperthyroidism, reaching roughly 88% sensitivity and 81.08% specificity in cross-validation and 80%/75% in testing. During validation, the model predicted progression to ophthalmopathy a median of around six months ahead of onset, with more than 55% sensitivity and more than 72% specificity. TCR V-J signatures able to tell the groups apart were searched for in a discovery cohort of 90 to 100 patients, of whom 40 to 45 had Graves' ophthalmopathy and 57 had stable Graves' hyperthyroidism. Whether ophthalmopathy could be predicted prospectively was tested in an independent validation cohort made up of roughly 19 hyperthyroidism patients plus 17 patients who later progressed to ophthalmopathy. For training and testing, the 80 to 100 patients in the discovery cohort were randomly divided in a 7:3 ratio. In addition, the study compared T-cell repertoires in thyroid tissue and in blood from roughly 6 Graves' hyperthyroidism patients. After sampling, hyperthyroidism patients received methimazole starting at 30 mg daily, and ophthalmopathy patients received high-dose intravenous methylprednisolone. The libraries were constructed in a second round of multiplex PCR and then size-selected and purified. Sequencing of the libraries was done on an Illumina HiSeq2000 using paired-end 100 bp reads. SOAPnuke was used to process the raw data, with reads discarded if the reads contained adapters or uncalled bases, had a mean Phred below 15, or lacked an exact constant-primer or identifier match. COPE v1.2.5 was used to merge the high-quality paired reads, and each unique nucleotide sequence was defined as a clonotype. Clonotypes were aligned to IMGT TRBV, TRBD and TRBJ reference segments using MiTCR v1.1. The analysis was restricted to V-J combinations with a frequency above 0.0001, which together covered 98% to 99.2% of the repertoires. A TCS score was defined as the ratio between F50 (clonal expansion) and ExV (chaos), using BLOSUM62-based TCRdist between CDR3 peptides within each V-J. Welch's t-statistics and random forest reduced around 550 V-J features to about 13, which were used in a naive Bayes classifier (R e1071). Sample size was not statistically predetermined, and investigators were not blinded to group allocation. TCR Vbeta CDR3 sequencing of roughly 140 peripheral blood samples (under 45 ophthalmopathy, around 80 hyperthyroidism and approximately 17 progressor patients) is reported in the paper.

This TCR was recovered from a man between 35 and 55 years old with Graves disease. Donor details come from another sample of the same person, matched by shared clones. The input for sequencing was peripheral blood mononuclear cells (PBMCs), taken at new diagnosis, from a patient treated with antithyroid drugs. The chain employs TRBV5-4 and TRBJ2-1; TRBD2 is a weak D gene call, 7 bases matching. The DNA reads TGTGCCAGCACCAAGGGGGGGGGCGAGCAGTTCTTC. Translated, this is CASTKGGGEQFF.